One sample yielded the 24 T cell receptor beta chains listed below, sequenced in a study of T-cell reconstitution after alpha-beta-depleted transplantation in children. Preparation of the TCRbeta library used unique molecular identifiers. TCRdb independently ran MiXCR on the PCR reads; one entry per CDR3 protein. The table has fewer than 550,000 distinct CDR3 sequences, more than 9.5% seen once. The sample here was PBMCs, mostly from graft donor cells, taken 180 days after TCRalphabeta/CD19-depleted stem cell transplant. All receptors derive from a female patient aged 2-9 years who had a stem cell transplant for aplastic anemia, so the T cells may come from the graft donor.

This clonotype was seen many times. The V call is TRBV28, the J call TRBJ2-7; 10 bases line up with TRBD2. Germline V gene lookup returns CDR1 MDHEN and CDR2 SYDVKM. The CDR3 spans 15 residues. Trimming removed 4 bases from V and 2 bases from J; junction bases left unmatched: 5. As DNA, the CDR3 is TGTGCCAGCAGTTACGCAGCGGGAGGGCCCTACGAGCAGTACTTC. It translates to CASSYAAGGPYEQYF. Full variable domain (rest looked up from reference TRBV28 and TRBJ2-7): DVKVTQSSRYLVKRTGEKVFLECVQDMDHENMFWYRQDPGLGLRLIYFSYDVKMKEKGDIPEGYSVSREKKERFSLILESASTNQTSMYLCASSYAAGGPYEQYFGPGTRLTVT.

The chain carries TRBV27 and TRBJ2-1; 8 nucleotides agree with TRBD2. Germline CDR1 is MNHEY and CDR2 is SMNVEV (reference sequence). This CDR3 contains 14 residues. V was pared by 2 bases and J by 9 bases, with 6 bases of the junction left unmatched. The CDR3 sequence: CASSLVIAGPEQFF. CDR3 coding DNA: TGTGCCAGCAGTTTAGTAATAGCGGGGCCTGAGCAGTTCTTC.

This clonotype was seen only a few times. The chain carries TRBV14 and TRBJ2-7; a weak D match, TRBD2 (6 bases). This CDR3 spans 15 amino acids. CDR1 and CDR2 (germline): SGHDN, FVKESK. Trimming cost V 1 base and J 2 bases, with 12 bases left between them. The CDR3 protein is CASSQGAGLPYEQYF. DNA of the CDR3: TGTGCCAGCAGCCAAGGGGCGGGACTCCCCTACGAGCAGTACTTC.

V is TRBV12-3 or TRBV12-4 and J is TRBJ1-6; weak D call: TRBD1 (5 bases). The CDR3 is 15 amino acids. Trimming removed 10 bases from V and 6 bases from J, with 19 bases in between. CDR3 sequence (DNA): TGTGCCATTTCGGGTGGAGACAGCCTTAATTCACCCCTCCACTTT. Translating it yields CAISGGDSLNSPLHF.

This chain uses TRBV3-1 with TRBJ1-2; 7 bases are shared with TRBD1. The J segment lost 5 bases and the V segment lost 4 bases, leaving 4 bases of the junction unmatched. CDR1 LGHDT and CDR2 YNNKEL come from the germline V gene (reference sequence). This CDR3 has 13 amino acids. Here the CDR3 DNA reads TGTGCCAGCAGCCGGGACAGCCGGTATGGCTACACCTTC. This gives the protein CASSRDSRYGYTF. Together with reference TRBV3-1 and TRBJ1-2, the CDR3 gives the full variable domain: DTAVSQTPKYLVTQMGNDKSIKCEQNLGHDTMYWYKQDSKKFLKIMFSYNNKELIINETVPNRFSPKSPDKAHLNLHINSLELGDSAVYFCASSRDSRYGYTFGSGTRLTVV.

This clonotype was counted a few times. J is TRBJ2-2 and V is TRBV28, with TRBD1 matching 12 bases. Germline lookup yields CDR1 MDHEN and CDR2 SYDVKM. The CDR3 has 16 residues. The ends lost 6 bases at V and 0 bases at J; junction bases unmatched: 2. As DNA, the CDR3 is TGTGCCAGCAGCCGGGACAGGGGGCCGAACACCGGGGAGCTGTTTTTT. It yields the protein CASSRDRGPNTGELFF.

The chain is built from TRBV10-3 and TRBJ2-5; D unclear. The CDR3 extends over 11 amino acids. Trimming stripped 6 bases from V and 2 bases from J, with 4 bases between. CDR1 is ENHRY, CDR2 SYGVKD, per germline. CDR3 region: CAIRGQETQYF. CDR3 DNA sequence: TGTGCCATCAGAGGGCAAGAGACCCAGTACTTC.

The V gene is TRBV6-4, the J gene TRBJ2-1; tentatively, D is TRBD1 or TRBD2 (6 bases each). The CDR3 is 15 amino acids. The germline V gene has CDR1 MRHNA and CDR2 SNTAGT. V dropped 7 bases and J dropped 0 bases, with 13 bases sitting between them. The chain's CDR3 is CASTREGGSYNEQFF. The CDR3 bases are TGTGCCAGCACCAGAGAGGGGGGCTCCTACAATGAGCAGTTCTTC.

This clonotype was counted between two and nine times. CDR3 sequence (DNA): TGTGCCAGCAGTTTAGTCAACGGGGGGCGCCTTAATGAAAAACTGTTTTTT. Amino acids: CASSLVNGGRLNEKLFF. The genes are TRBV12-3 or TRBV12-4 and TRBJ1-4, with TRBD1 as a possible D gene (6 bases). Deletions cut 1 base from V and 4 bases from J, with 16 bases between. CDR3 length: 17 residues.

This clonotype showed up just a few times. The J gene is TRBJ2-3, the V gene TRBV12-3 or TRBV12-4; D uncertain. V was trimmed by 6 bases and J by 0 bases, leaving 13 bases between them. The CDR3 extends over 15 amino acids. The CDR3 spells CASSYLNPSTDTQYF. CDR3 sequence (DNA): TGTGCCAGCAGCTACCTCAATCCTAGCACAGATACGCAGTATTTT.

This clonotype showed up many times. The chain has TRBV5-1 and TRBJ1-4; tentatively, D is TRBD1 (5 bases). The CDR3 totals 15 residues. V lost 4 bases and J 0 bases, leaving 10 bases between the germline ends. Germline lookup yields CDR1 SGHRS and CDR2 YFSETQ. The CDR3 DNA follows: TGCGCCAGCAGCGAGACAGCTGCAACTAATGAAAAACTGTTTTTT. It codes for CASSETAATNEKLFF.

The chain uses TRBV15 and TRBJ1-5; D is unclear. Trimming took off 5 bases at V and 1 base at J, with 12 bases between the two ends. Germline lookup yields CDR1 LNHNV and CDR2 YYDKDF (reference sequence). This CDR3 region has 15 residues. CDR3 sequence (DNA): TGTGCCACCAGCGTTGTAAGTCCGAGCAATCAGCCCCAGCATTTT. Amino acids: CATSVVSPSNQPQHF.

This clonotype was seen a handful of times. This chain uses TRBV28 with TRBJ2-5; D gene unclear. V lost 5 bases and J lost 0, with 13 bases in between. CDR1 is MDHEN, CDR2 SYDVKM, per germline. This CDR3 has 15 residues. This CDR3 reads CASSTDVGYQETQYF. The CDR3 bases are TGTGCCAGCAGTACGGATGTTGGGTACCAAGAGACCCAGTACTTC.

This clonotype was counted between two and nine times. The chain has TRBV29-1 and TRBJ1-2; tentatively, D is TRBD1 (6 bases). V was shortened by 7 bases and J by 8 bases, with 20 bases between the two germline ends. Germline lookup yields CDR1 SQVTM and CDR2 ANQGSEA. The CDR3 loop spans 13 amino acids. CDR3 coding DNA: TGCAGCGCCCGACAGGCGCGCCCGCGAGGCTACACCTTC. Protein sequence: CSARQARPRGYTF.

V usage is TRBV7-9 and J usage is TRBJ2-7; 9 nucleotides match TRBD1. V gave up 3 bases and J gave up 0 bases; unmatched junction bases: 6. There are 16 residues in the CDR3. In germline, CDR1 is SEHNR, CDR2 FQNEAQ (reference sequence). This CDR3 reads CASSLSGTGHSYEQYV. CDR3 in DNA: TGTGCCAGCAGCTTGTCCGGGACAGGGCACTCCTACGAGCAGTACGTC.

This clonotype was seen just once. At one end the junction does not follow the germline gene, possibly because of a read error. The chain links TRBV20-1 to TRBJ2-1; 11 bases are a match to TRBD2. The CDR3 is made up of 16 amino acids. Germline V lookup: CDR1 DFQATT, CDR2 SNEGSKA (reference sequence). In DNA, the CDR3 is TGCTGTGCTAAACTAGCGGGAGAGTCGGCCTACAATGAGCAGTTCTTC. Translating gives CCAKLAGESAYNEQFF.

This clonotype occurred a few times. This sequence joins TRBV20-1 and TRBJ1-1; a possible D gene is TRBD1 (5 bases). V was clipped by 5 bases and J by 2 bases, with 15 bases between them. This CDR3 contains 14 residues. Looked up from germline, CDR1 is DFQATT and CDR2 is SNEGSKA (reference sequence). The CDR3 nucleotides read TGCAGTGCTGTCCGACTTGGGGGTAACACTGAAGCTTTCTTT. It codes for CSAVRLGGNTEAFF.

In its sample, this clonotype was seen many times. The chain has TRBV12-3 or TRBV12-4 and TRBJ2-7; no clear D. The CDR3 consists of 12 residues. Trimming stripped 2 bases from V and 3 bases from J, with 5 bases between. The CDR3, as DNA: TGTGCCAGCAGTTTAAGTCGCTACGAGCAGTACTTC. Protein sequence: CASSLSRYEQYF.

The rearrangement uses TRBV28 and TRBJ2-1, with D unresolved. The CDR3 totals 13 residues. Germline assignment: CDR1 MDHEN and CDR2 SYDVKM. The germline V and J ends were trimmed by 3 bases and 3 bases, with 6 bases remaining between them. The CDR3 loop is CASSFGFYNEQFF. DNA for the CDR3: TGTGCCAGCAGTTTTGGCTTCTACAATGAGCAGTTCTTC.

The chain joins TRBV7-2 to TRBJ2-7, with 9 bases lining up with TRBD2. Germline V lookup: CDR1 SGHTA, CDR2 FQGNSA. This CDR3 region has 15 residues. The V and J ends lost 10 bases and 7 bases, in that order; junction bases with no gene match: 17. The CDR3 protein is CATKRGAGGSKEQYV. The CDR3 DNA follows: TGTGCCACCAAGAGGGGGGCGGGAGGGAGTAAGGAGCAGTACGTC.

Only a few counts were recorded for this clonotype. V is TRBV7-8 and J is TRBJ1-5, with D unclear. This CDR3 comprises 15 residues. V was pared by 1 base and J by 0 bases, with 7 bases between. Germline-derived CDR1 and CDR2 are SGHVS and FQNEAQ. The CDR3 region is CASSLVMYSNQPQHF. In DNA, the CDR3 is TGTGCCAGCAGCTTAGTGATGTATAGCAATCAGCCCCAGCATTTT.

There are a few counts of this clonotype. The V call is TRBV7-9, the J call TRBJ2-3; the D call may be TRBD1 or TRBD2 (5 bases each). Germline-derived CDR1 and CDR2 are SEHNR and FQNEAQ (reference sequence). There are 16 residues in the CDR3. Trimming stripped 5 bases from V and 2 bases from J, with 17 bases between. The CDR3 is CASSPWDRASTDTQYF. CDR3 in DNA: TGTGCCAGCAGCCCCTGGGACCGAGCTTCCACAGATACGCAGTATTTT.

This clonotype came up many times. The chain uses TRBV20-1 and TRBJ1-2, with D maybe TRBD1 (5 bases). Trimming stripped 6 bases from V and 6 bases from J, with 20 bases between. Germline CDR1 and CDR2: DFQATT and SNEGSKA (reference sequence). This CDR3 has 14 residues. CDR3 coding DNA: TGCAGTGCGCCCGGGAGGGGTCCATTGGATGGCTACACCTTC. Its translation is CSAPGRGPLDGYTF.

This clonotype occurred a few times. This chain connects TRBV15 to TRBJ1-2; weak D call: TRBD1 (5 bases). The V and J ends lost 4 bases and 8 bases respectively, with 26 bases between them. CDR3 length: 17 amino acids. Per germline, CDR1 LNHNV and CDR2 YYDKDF (reference sequence). Here the CDR3 DNA reads TGTGCCACCAGCACCCCAGGGAAATTGGGCTCCGGGGAGGGCTACACCTTC. Translated: CATSTPGKLGSGEGYTF.